The source of this T cell receptor (beta chain) is a study of beta chain features in type 1 diabetes. Trimming removed 3 bases at V and 4 bases at J, with 12 bases between. Germline CDR1 reads SNHLY; CDR2 reads FYNNEI. This CDR3 region has 14 residues. Study-wide findings and caveats: Resolution of whether HLA type affects TCRB rearrangement was not achieved here. Type 1 diabetes patients showed a moderate but significant shortening of TCRB CDR3s in all four CD4+ subsets.

As concerns this clone: Its target is unknown.

The sequenced template was cDNA made from the entire isolated RNA. Profiled with immunoSEQ multiplex PCR; TCRdb holds only in-frame clones, not every one. Here the sample spans roughly 300,000 clones, around 9.7% being singletons. The gene calls are TRBV2 and TRBJ1-2; a weak D match, TRBD1 (5 bases). What was sequenced was central memory CD4+ T cells from blood. The receptor comes from a man aged 30 to 45 with type 1 diabetes. CDR3 sequence (DNA): TGTGCCAGCAGTGAGACGGGGGTCGGCTATGGCTACACCTTC. Amino acid sequence: CASSETGVGYGYTF.